This T cell receptor (beta chain) was identified in a study of blood T cell repertoires in COVID-19. Study-wide context: Sample material is recorded as cDNA or gDNA derived from T cells, B-cell-depleted T cells, or PBMCs.

Enrolled through a virtual design, the participants were between roughly 18 and 90 years of age and came from 24 US areas. Grouping used clinical history reported by participants in a survey and questionnaire. Resolution of symptoms, clearance, or two negative PCRs was present in recovered Cohort 3 donors. V was clipped by 5 bases and J by 0 bases; unmatched bases: 4. The germline CDR1 and CDR2 sequences are LNHDA and SQIVND (reference sequence). CDR3 length: 14 amino acids. Profiled with immunoSEQ multiplex PCR; TCRdb holds only in-frame clones, not every one. The repertoire holds fewer than 600,000 clones, with 70% to 90% as singletons.

Sequencing input: PBMCs or T cells enriched from blood (not recorded which). The chain recombines TRBV19 with TRBJ2-7; TRBD1 matches 7 bases. This clonotype was sampled from a woman aged 40 to 50 who had recovered from COVID-19. CDR3 sequence reads: CASSPRQGSYEQYF. The CDR3 coding sequence is TGTGCCAGTAGTCCTAGACAGGGCTCCTACGAGCAGTACTTC.